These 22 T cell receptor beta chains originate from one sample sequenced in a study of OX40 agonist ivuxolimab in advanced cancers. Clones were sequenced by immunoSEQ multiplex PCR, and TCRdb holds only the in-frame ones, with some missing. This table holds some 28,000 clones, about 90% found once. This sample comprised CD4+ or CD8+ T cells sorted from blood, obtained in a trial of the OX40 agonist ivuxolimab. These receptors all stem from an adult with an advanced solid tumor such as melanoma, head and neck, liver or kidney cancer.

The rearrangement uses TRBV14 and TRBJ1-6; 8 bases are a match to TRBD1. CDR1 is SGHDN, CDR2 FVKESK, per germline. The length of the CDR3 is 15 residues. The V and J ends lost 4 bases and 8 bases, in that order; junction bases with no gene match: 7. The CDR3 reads CASSPTQGAYSPLHF. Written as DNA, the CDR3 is TGTGCCAGCAGCCCCACTCAGGGGGCTTATTCACCCCTCCACTTT.

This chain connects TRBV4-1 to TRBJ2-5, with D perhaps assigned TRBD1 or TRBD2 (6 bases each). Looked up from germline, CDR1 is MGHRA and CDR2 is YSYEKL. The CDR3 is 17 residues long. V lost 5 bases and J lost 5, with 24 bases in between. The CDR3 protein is CASSAESGGQGSETQYF. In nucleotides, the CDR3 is TGCGCCAGCAGCGCCGAATCTGGGGGGCAGGGTTCGGAGACCCAGTACTTC.

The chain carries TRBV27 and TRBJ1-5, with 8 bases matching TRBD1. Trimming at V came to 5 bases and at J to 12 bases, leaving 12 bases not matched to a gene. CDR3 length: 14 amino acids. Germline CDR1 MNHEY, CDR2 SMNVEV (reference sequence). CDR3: CASSPGQGGGVQHF. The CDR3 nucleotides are TGTGCCAGCAGTCCCGGACAGGGAGGGGGAGTCCAGCATTTT.

CDR3 nucleotide sequence: TGTGCCAGCAGCCTACCCTGGCGAATTGCAGAAGGCTACACCTTC. Protein product: CASSLPWRIAEGYTF. The genes are TRBV5-8 and TRBJ1-2; D uncertain. This CDR3 region has 15 residues. Germline CDR1 and CDR2: SGHTS and YDEGEE. Trimming removed 4 bases at V and 8 bases at J, with 21 bases between.

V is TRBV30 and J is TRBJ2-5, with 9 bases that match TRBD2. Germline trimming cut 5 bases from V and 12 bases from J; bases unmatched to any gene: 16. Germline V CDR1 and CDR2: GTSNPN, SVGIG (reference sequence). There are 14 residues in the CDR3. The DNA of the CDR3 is TGTGCCTGGGATAGCGGGAGCCCCCTGAACCCTAAGTACTTC. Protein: CAWDSGSPLNPKYF.

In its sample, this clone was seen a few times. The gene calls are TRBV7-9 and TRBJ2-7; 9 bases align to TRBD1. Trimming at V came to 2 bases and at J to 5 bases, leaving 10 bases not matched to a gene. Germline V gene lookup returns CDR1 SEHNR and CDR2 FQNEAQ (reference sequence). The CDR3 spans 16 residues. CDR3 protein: CASSLPMGTGNHEQYF. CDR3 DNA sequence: TGTGCCAGCAGCTTACCTATGGGGACAGGGAACCACGAGCAGTACTTC.

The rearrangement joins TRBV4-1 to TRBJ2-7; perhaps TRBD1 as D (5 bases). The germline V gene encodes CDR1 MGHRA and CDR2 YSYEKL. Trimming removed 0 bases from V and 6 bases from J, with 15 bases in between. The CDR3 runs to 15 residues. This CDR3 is CASSQESGRASEQYF. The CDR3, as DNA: TGCGCCAGCAGCCAAGAATCGGGCAGGGCCAGCGAGCAGTACTTC.

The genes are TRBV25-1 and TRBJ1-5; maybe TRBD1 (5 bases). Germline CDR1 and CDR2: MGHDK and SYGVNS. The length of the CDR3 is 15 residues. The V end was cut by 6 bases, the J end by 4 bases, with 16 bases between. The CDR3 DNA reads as TGTGCCAGCAGCCAAGATCTCAGGGCAAATCAGCCCCAGCATTTT. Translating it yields CASSQDLRANQPQHF.

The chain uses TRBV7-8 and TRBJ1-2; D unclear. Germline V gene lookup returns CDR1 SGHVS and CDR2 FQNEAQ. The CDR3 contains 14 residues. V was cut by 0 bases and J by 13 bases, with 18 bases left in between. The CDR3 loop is CASSLADPLPGSTF. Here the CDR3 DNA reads TGTGCCAGCAGCTTAGCTGATCCGCTGCCCGGGTCCACCTTC.

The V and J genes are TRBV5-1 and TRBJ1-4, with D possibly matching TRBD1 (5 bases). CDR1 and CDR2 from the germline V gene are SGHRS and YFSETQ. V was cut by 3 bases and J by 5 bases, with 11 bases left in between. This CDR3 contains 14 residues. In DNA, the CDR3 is TGCGCCAGCAGCTCAGGCGAGGGGAATGAAAAACTGTTTTTT. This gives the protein CASSSGEGNEKLFF.

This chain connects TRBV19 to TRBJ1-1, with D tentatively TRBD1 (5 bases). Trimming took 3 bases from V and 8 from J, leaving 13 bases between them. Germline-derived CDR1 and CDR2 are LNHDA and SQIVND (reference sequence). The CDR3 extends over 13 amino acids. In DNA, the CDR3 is TGTGCCAGTAGTATGGGGGGAACCGAGGAAGCTTTCTTT. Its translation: CASSMGGTEEAFF.

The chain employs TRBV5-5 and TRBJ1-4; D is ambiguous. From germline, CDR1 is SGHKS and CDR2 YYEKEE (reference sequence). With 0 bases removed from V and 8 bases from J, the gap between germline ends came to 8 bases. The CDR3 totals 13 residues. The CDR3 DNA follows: TGTGCCAGCAGCTTGGTGGATCAGGAAAAACTGTTTTTT. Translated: CASSLVDQEKLFF.

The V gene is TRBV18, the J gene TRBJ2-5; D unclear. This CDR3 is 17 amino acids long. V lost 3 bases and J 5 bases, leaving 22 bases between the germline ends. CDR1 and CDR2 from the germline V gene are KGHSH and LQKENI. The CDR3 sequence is CASSPSWEARSAETQYF. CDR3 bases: TGTGCCAGCTCACCGAGTTGGGAAGCCAGGTCGGCGGAGACCCAGTACTTC.

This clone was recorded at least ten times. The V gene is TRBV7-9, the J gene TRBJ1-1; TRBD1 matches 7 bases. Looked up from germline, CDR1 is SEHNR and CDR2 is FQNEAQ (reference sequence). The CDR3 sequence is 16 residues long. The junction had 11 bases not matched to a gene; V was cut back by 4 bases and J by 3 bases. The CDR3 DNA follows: TGTGCCAGCAGCTCCCGGGACAGAAAAACATACACTGAAGCTTTCTTT. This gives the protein CASSSRDRKTYTEAFF.

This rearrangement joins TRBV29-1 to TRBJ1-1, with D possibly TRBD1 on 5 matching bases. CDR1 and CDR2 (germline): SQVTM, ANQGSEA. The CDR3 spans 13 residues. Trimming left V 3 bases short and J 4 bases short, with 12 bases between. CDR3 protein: CSVDPGLGTEAFF. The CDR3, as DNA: TGCAGCGTTGACCCAGGGCTTGGCACTGAAGCTTTCTTT.

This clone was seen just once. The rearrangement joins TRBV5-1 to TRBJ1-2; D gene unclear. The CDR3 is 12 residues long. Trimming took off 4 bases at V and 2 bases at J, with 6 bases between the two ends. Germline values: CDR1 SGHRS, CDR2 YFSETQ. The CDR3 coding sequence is TGCGCCAGCAGCCCCGGAAACTATGGCTACACCTTC. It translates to CASSPGNYGYTF. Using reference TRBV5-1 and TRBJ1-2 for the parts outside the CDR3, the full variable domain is KAGVTQTPRYLIKTRGQQVTLSCSPISGHRSVSWYQQTPGQGLQFLFEYFSETQRNKGNFPGRFSGRQFSNSRSEMNVSTLELGDSALYLCASSPGNYGYTFGSGTRLTVV.

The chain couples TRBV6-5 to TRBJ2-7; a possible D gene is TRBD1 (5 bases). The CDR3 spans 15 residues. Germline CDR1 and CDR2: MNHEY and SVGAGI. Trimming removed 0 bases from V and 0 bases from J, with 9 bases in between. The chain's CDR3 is CASSYSAGPSYEQYF. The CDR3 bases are TGTGCCAGCAGTTACTCGGCAGGGCCCTCCTACGAGCAGTACTTC.

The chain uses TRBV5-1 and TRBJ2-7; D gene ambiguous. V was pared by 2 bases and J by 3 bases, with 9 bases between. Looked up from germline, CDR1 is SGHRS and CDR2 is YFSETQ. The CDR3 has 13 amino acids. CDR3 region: CASSFPPNYEQYF. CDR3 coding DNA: TGCGCCAGCAGCTTTCCTCCAAACTACGAGCAGTACTTC.

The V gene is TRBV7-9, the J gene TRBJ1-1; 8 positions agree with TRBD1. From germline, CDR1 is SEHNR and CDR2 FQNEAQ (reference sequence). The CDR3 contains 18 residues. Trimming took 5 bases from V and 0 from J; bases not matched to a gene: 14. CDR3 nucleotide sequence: TGTGCCAGCAGCCCCACTTTGGGCAGGGGGCTTATGAACACTGAAGCTTTCTTT. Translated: CASSPTLGRGLMNTEAFF.

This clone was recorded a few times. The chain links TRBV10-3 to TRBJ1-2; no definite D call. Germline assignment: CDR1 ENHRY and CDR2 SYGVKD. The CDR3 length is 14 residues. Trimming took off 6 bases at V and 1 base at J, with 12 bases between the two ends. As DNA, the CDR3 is TGTGCCATCAGCCGGACCAGCCTTAACTATGGCTACACCTTC. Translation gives CAISRTSLNYGYTF.

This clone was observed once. The CDR3 DNA is TGTGCCAGCAGCGGACAGTTAGTTAACTATGGCTACACCTTC. It translates to CASSGQLVNYGYTF. The chain joins TRBV7-2 to TRBJ1-2, with a possible D match to TRBD1 (6 bases). This CDR3 is built from 14 residues. V lost 5 bases and J 1 base, leaving 11 bases between the germline ends. Germline values: CDR1 SGHTA, CDR2 FQGNSA.

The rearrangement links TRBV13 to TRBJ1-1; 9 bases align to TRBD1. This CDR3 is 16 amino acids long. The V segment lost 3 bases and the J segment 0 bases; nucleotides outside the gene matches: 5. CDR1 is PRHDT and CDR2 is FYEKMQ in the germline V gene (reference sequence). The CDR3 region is CASSFDRGYMNTEAFF. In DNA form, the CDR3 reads TGTGCCAGCAGCTTTGACAGGGGGTACATGAACACTGAAGCTTTCTTT.